The next 17 T cell receptor beta chains were all read from a single sample in a study of blood T cell repertoires in COVID-19. Produced via immunoSEQ multiplex PCR; TCRdb's table is partial and in-frame only. Of some 86,000 clones detected, over 70% appear once; the ten largest clones hold roughly a third. Sample: peripheral blood. The receptors derive from a woman at least 80 years old with active or convalescent COVID-19.

The chain has TRBV5-4 and TRBJ1-6; 8 nucleotides match TRBD1. Germline CDR1 is SGHNT and CDR2 is YYREEE (reference sequence). V lost 3 bases, J lost 8 bases, and 4 bases stayed unmatched. The CDR3 loop spans 14 amino acids. CDR3 sequence: CASSSAGQDSPLHF. The DNA of the CDR3 is TGTGCCAGCAGCTCTGCGGGACAGGATTCACCCCTCCACTTT.

The genes are TRBV2 and TRBJ1-2; 7 positions match TRBD1. The CDR3 is 15 residues long. The V gene's germline CDR1 is SNHLY and CDR2 FYNNEI. V shed 4 bases, J shed 4 bases, and the junction held 9 bases outside the gene matches. The CDR3 nucleotides read TGTGCCAGCAGTGGTAACAGGGGCCTCCCCTATGGCTACACCTTC. Translating it yields CASSGNRGLPYGYTF.

V and J are TRBV29-1 and TRBJ2-2, with D unclear. CDR3 length equals 12 residues. From germline, CDR1 is SQVTM and CDR2 ANQGSEA. Trimming removed 4 bases at V and 6 bases at J, with 9 bases between. The CDR3 bases are TGCAGCGTTGTCCACAGATCCGGGGAGCTGTTTTTT. This sequence encodes CSVVHRSGELFF.

The chain uses TRBV7-2 and TRBJ1-6, with TRBD1 matching 8 bases. The CDR3 contains 15 residues. With 5 bases clipped from V and 9 bases from J, the junction kept 9 bases outside the gene matches. The germline V gene encodes CDR1 SGHTA and CDR2 FQGNSA. CDR3 DNA: TGTGCCAGCAGCCCTCAGACAGGGGTCGGTTCACCCCTCCACTTT. Protein: CASSPQTGVGSPLHF.

This chain joins TRBV11-3 and TRBJ2-5, with 8 nucleotides matching TRBD1. Losses at the gene ends were 5 bases for V and 4 bases for J; bases not matched to a gene: 9. The CDR3 consists of 15 residues. Germline CDR1 and CDR2: SGHNT and YENEEA. The CDR3 DNA follows: TGTGCCAGCAGCACGCTGGGCAGGGGGCGAGAGACCCAGTACTTC. Amino acids: CASSTLGRGRETQYF.

The chain couples TRBV27 to TRBJ1-2; 7 nucleotides match TRBD1. J was trimmed by 5 bases and V by 8 bases; bases with no gene match: 8. CDR3 length equals 13 residues. The germline gives CDR1 MNHEY, CDR2 SMNVEV (reference sequence). The CDR3 here is CASGTSQGYGYTF. The CDR3 DNA is TGTGCCAGCGGAACCTCACAGGGGTATGGCTACACCTTC.

The chain combines TRBV9 with TRBJ2-3; 10 nucleotides line up with TRBD2. Trimming removed 0 bases from V and 3 bases from J; junction bases left unmatched: 10. Germline CDR1 and CDR2: SGDLS and YYNGEE. The CDR3 length is 18 residues. CDR3 sequence: CASSVGPLAGSGTDTQYF. The CDR3 DNA reads as TGTGCCAGCAGCGTAGGGCCACTAGCGGGATCAGGTACAGATACGCAGTATTTT. Full variable domain (remainder filled in from reference TRBV9 and TRBJ2-3): DSGVTQTPKHLITATGQRVTLRCSPRSGDLSVYWYQQSLDQGLQFLIQYYNGEERAKGNILERFSAQQFPDLHSELNLSSLELGDSALYFCASSVGPLAGSGTDTQYFGPGTRLTVL.

The gene calls are TRBV28 and TRBJ1-4, with TRBD1 matching 8 bases. The CDR3 has 18 residues. Germline CDR1 MDHEN, CDR2 SYDVKM. The J segment lost 3 bases and the V segment lost 10 bases, leaving 19 bases of the junction unmatched. CDR3 sequence: CATSGGTGPNAANEKLFF. DNA of the CDR3: TGTGCCACTTCCGGTGGGACAGGCCCCAACGCGGCTAATGAAAAACTGTTTTTT. Full variable domain (rest looked up from reference TRBV28 and TRBJ1-4): DVKVTQSSRYLVKRTGEKVFLECVQDMDHENMFWYRQDPGLGLRLIYFSYDVKMKEKGDIPEGYSVSREKKERFSLILESASTNQTSMYLCATSGGTGPNAANEKLFFGSGTQLSVL.

The chain links TRBV28 to TRBJ2-2, with D perhaps matching TRBD1 (6 bases). The CDR3 runs to 13 residues. The germline V and J ends were trimmed by 6 bases and 3 bases, with 8 bases remaining between them. Germline values: CDR1 MDHEN, CDR2 SYDVKM. In DNA, the CDR3 is TGTGCCAGCAGACGGACAGACACCGGGGAGCTGTTTTTT. Translated, it gives CASRRTDTGELFF.

The CDR3, as DNA: TGTGCCAGCAGCTCGTTTAAAGGGACAGGGAGCACCGGGGAGCTGTTTTTT. Its protein is CASSSFKGTGSTGELFF. This chain uses TRBV5-4 with TRBJ2-2; 9 positions match TRBD1. Germline V gives CDR1 SGHNT, CDR2 YYREEE (reference sequence). The CDR3 is 17 amino acids. J gave up 4 bases and V 3 bases, and 10 bases lay outside the gene matches.

This clone showed up just once. The chain uses TRBV9 and TRBJ2-2; D is perhaps TRBD1 (6 bases). This CDR3 has 17 amino acids. Trimming cost V 4 bases and J 0 bases, with 16 bases left between them. Germline-derived CDR1 and CDR2 are SGDLS and YYNGEE. The chain's CDR3 is CASSPTHRASNTGELFF. In DNA, the CDR3 is TGTGCCAGCAGCCCAACCCACAGGGCTTCGAACACCGGGGAGCTGTTTTTT.

The gene calls are TRBV6-2 or TRBV6-3 and TRBJ2-7; 7 bases fit TRBD2. Trimming removed 2 bases from V and 5 bases from J; junction bases left unmatched: 12. The germline V gene has CDR1 MNHEY and CDR2 SVGEGT. The CDR3 runs to 16 residues. The CDR3 loop is CASSYRPRGTNDEQYF. In DNA form, the CDR3 reads TGTGCCAGCAGTTACAGGCCGCGGGGGACCAACGACGAGCAGTACTTC.

The V and J genes are TRBV6-2 or TRBV6-3 and TRBJ2-3; tentatively, D is TRBD2 (5 bases). Germline CDR1 is MNHEY and CDR2 is SVGEGT. Trimming removed 3 bases from V and 4 bases from J, with 17 bases in between. This CDR3 contains 16 residues. Written as DNA, the CDR3 is TGTGCCAGCAGTTATGGGTTGAGGGAGCCGGCAGATACGCAGTATTTT. Amino acid sequence: CASSYGLREPADTQYF.

This clone was counted between two and nine times. This rearrangement joins TRBV7-2 to TRBJ2-2; maybe TRBD1 (6 bases). Germline-derived CDR1 and CDR2 are SGHTA and FQGNSA. V was cut by 7 bases and J by 6 bases, with 15 bases left in between. The CDR3 spans 14 residues. This CDR3 is CASTGVRRSGELFF. The CDR3 DNA reads TGTGCCAGCACAGGGGTACGGCGTTCCGGGGAGCTGTTTTTT.

CDR3 sequence reads: CATSDTQETQETQYF. In nucleotides, the CDR3 is TGTGCCACCAGTGACACCCAGGAAACACAAGAGACCCAGTACTTC. J is TRBJ2-5 and V is TRBV24-1; D gene ambiguous. The CDR3 has 15 amino acids. The V and J ends lost 4 bases and 2 bases respectively, with 13 bases between them. Germline lookup yields CDR1 KGHDR and CDR2 SFDVKD.

The CDR3 spells CASSDGGYGYTF. The CDR3 DNA is TGTGCCAGCAGTGATGGGGGGTATGGCTACACCTTC. This chain joins TRBV2 and TRBJ1-2; weak D call: TRBD1 (5 bases). This CDR3 has 12 residues. The germline V and J ends were trimmed by 3 bases and 5 bases, with 7 bases remaining between them. Germline assignment: CDR1 SNHLY and CDR2 FYNNEI.

The gene calls are TRBV9 and TRBJ2-3, with D possibly TRBD1 on 6 matching bases. V shed 4 bases and J shed 0 bases, with 12 bases lying between them. The CDR3 length is 15 residues. Per the germline V gene, CDR1 is SGDLS and CDR2 is YYNGEE. The DNA of the CDR3 is TGTGCCAGCAGCCTCGGGACACAGAGCACAGATACGCAGTATTTT. Its translation is CASSLGTQSTDTQYF. The variable domain in full, completed from reference TRBV9 and TRBJ2-3, reads DSGVTQTPKHLITATGQRVTLRCSPRSGDLSVYWYQQSLDQGLQFLIQYYNGEERAKGNILERFSAQQFPDLHSELNLSSLELGDSALYFCASSLGTQSTDTQYFGPGTRLTVL.